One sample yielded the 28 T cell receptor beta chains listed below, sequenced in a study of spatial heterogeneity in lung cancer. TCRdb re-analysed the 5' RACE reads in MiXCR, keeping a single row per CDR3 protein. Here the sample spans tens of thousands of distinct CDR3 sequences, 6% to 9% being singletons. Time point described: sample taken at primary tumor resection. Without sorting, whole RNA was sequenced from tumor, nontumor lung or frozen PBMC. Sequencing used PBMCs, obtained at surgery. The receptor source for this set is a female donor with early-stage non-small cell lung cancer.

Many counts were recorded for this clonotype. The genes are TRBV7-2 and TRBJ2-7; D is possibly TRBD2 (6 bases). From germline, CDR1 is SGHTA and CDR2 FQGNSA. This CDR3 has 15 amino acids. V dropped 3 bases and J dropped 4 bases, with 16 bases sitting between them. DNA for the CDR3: TGTGCCAGCAGCTTCCGATCTGGGGGAGGATACGAGCAGTACTTC. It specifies CASSFRSGGGYEQYF.

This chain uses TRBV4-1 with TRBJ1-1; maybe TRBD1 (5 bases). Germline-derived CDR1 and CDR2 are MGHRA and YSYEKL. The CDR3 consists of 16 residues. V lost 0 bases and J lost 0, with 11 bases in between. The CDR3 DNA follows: TGCGCCAGCAGCCAAGAAGGGGTGTTAATGAACACTGAAGCTTTCTTT. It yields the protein CASSQEGVLMNTEAFF.

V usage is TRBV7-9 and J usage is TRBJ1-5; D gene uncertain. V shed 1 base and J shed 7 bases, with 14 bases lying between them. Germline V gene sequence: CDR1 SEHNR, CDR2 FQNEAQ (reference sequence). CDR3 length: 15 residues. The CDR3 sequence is CASSLEGGPSQPQHF. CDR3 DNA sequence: TGTGCCAGCAGCTTAGAGGGAGGGCCGAGCCAGCCCCAGCATTTT.

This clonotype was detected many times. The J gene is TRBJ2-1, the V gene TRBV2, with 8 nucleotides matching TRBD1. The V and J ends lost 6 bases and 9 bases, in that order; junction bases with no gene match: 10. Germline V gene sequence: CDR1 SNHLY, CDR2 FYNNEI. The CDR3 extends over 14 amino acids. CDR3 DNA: TGTGCCAGCAGAGGAAACAGGGGGTTGGCTGAGCAGTTCTTC. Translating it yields CASRGNRGLAEQFF.

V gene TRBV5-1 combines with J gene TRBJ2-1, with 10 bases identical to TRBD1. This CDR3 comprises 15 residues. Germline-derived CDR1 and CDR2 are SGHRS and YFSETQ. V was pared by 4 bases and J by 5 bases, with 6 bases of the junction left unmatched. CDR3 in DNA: TGCGCCAGCAGCCAGGGGGACAGGGGCAACAATGAGCAGTTCTTC. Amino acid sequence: CASSQGDRGNNEQFF.

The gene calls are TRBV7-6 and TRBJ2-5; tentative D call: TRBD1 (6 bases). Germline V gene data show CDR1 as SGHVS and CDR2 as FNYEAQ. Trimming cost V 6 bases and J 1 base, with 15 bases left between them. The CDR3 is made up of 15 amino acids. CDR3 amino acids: CASSPRAGVQETQYF. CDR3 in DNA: TGTGCCAGCAGTCCTAGGGCAGGGGTCCAAGAGACCCAGTACTTC.

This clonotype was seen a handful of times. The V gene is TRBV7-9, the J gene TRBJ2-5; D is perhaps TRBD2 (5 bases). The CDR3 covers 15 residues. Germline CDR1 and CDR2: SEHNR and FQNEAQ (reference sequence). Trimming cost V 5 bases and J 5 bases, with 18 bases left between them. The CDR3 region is CASSLPRAEGETQYF. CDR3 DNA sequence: TGTGCCAGCAGCCTCCCGAGGGCGGAAGGGGAGACCCAGTACTTC.

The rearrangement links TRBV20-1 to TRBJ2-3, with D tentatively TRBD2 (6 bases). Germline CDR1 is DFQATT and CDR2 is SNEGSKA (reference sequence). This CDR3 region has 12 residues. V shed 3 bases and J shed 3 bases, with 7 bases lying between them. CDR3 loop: CSASGGTDTQYF. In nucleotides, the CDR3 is TGCAGTGCTAGCGGGGGAACAGATACGCAGTATTTT.

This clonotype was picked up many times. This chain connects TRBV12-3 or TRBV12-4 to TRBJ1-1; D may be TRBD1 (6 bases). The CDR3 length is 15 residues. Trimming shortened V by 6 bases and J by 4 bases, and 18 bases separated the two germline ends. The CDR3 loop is CASSYPNREGTEAFF. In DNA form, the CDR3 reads TGTGCCAGCAGCTACCCTAACAGGGAGGGCACTGAAGCTTTCTTT.

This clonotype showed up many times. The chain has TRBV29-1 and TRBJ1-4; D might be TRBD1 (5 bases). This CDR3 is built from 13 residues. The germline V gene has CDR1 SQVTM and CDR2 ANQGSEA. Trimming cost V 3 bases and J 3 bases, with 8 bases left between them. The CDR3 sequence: CSVDGGANEKLFF. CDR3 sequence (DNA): TGCAGCGTTGACGGGGGGGCTAATGAAAAACTGTTTTTT.

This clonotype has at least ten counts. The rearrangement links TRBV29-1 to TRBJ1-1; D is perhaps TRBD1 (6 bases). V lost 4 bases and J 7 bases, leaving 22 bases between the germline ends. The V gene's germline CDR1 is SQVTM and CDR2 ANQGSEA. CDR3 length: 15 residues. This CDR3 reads CSVVMGAPYRDEAFF. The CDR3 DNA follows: TGCAGCGTTGTGATGGGGGCCCCCTATAGGGATGAAGCTTTCTTT. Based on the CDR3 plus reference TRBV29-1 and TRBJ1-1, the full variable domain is SAVISQKPSRDICQRGTSLTIQCQVDSQVTMMFWYRQQPGQSLTLIATANQGSEATYESGFVIDKFPISRPNLTFSTLTVSNMSPEDSSIYLCSVVMGAPYRDEAFFGQGTRLTVV.

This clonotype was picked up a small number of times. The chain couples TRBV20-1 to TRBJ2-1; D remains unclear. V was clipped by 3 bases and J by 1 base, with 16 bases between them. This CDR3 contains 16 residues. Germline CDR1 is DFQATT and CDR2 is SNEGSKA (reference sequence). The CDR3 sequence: CSASGGEAGSYNEQFF. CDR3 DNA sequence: TGCAGTGCTAGTGGTGGGGAAGCCGGTTCCTACAATGAGCAGTTCTTC.

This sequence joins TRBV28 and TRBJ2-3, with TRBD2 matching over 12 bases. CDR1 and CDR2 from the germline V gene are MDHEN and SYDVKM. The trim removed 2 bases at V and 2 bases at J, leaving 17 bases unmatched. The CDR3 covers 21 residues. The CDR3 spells CASSLIYRASGGALPTDTQYF. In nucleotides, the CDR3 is TGTGCCAGCAGTTTAATATATAGGGCTAGCGGGGGGGCCCTCCCCACAGATACGCAGTATTTT.

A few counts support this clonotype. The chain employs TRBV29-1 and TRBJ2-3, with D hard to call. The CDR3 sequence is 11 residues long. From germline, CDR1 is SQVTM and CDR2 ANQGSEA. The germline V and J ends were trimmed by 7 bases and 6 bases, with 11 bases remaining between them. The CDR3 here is CSAQAWDTQYF. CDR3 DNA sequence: TGCAGCGCCCAGGCATGGGATACGCAGTATTTT.

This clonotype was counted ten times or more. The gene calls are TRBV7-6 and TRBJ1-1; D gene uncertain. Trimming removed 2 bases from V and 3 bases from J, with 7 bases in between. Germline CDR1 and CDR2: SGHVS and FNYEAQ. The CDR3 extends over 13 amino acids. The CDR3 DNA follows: TGTGCCAGCAGCTTACAGAGGGACACTGAAGCTTTCTTT. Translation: CASSLQRDTEAFF.

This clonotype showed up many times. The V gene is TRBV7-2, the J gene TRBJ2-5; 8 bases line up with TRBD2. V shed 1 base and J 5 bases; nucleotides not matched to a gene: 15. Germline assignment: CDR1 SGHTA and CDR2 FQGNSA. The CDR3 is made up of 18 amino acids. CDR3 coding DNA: TGTGCCAGCAGCTTAGTTAGTTCGGGGGGGCGGTTTTTGGAGACCCAGTACTTC. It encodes CASSLVSSGGRFLETQYF.

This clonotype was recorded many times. CDR3 in DNA: TGTGCCAGCAGCTTAAATCCGACTAGCGGGGGGGCACAGGGTACGCAGTATTTT. Translating gives CASSLNPTSGGAQGTQYF. The chain couples TRBV7-3 to TRBJ2-3, with 14 bases matching TRBD2. V shed 1 base and J 8 bases; nucleotides not matched to a gene: 11. The CDR3 has 18 residues. Germline lookup yields CDR1 SGHTA and CDR2 FQGTGA.

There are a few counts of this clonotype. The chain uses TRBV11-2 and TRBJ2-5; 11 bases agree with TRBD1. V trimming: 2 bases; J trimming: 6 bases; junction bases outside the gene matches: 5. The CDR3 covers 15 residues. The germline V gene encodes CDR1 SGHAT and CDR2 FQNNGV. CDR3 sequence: CASSLRGTGGKTQYF. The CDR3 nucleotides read TGTGCCAGCAGCTTACGGGGGACAGGGGGGAAGACCCAGTACTTC.

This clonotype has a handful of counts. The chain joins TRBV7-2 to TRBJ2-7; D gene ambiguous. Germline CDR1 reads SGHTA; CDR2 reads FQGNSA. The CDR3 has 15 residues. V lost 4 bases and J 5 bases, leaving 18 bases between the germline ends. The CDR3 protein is CASSSSVTLLDEQYF. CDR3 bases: TGTGCCAGCAGCTCCTCGGTCACGCTCCTGGACGAGCAGTACTTC.

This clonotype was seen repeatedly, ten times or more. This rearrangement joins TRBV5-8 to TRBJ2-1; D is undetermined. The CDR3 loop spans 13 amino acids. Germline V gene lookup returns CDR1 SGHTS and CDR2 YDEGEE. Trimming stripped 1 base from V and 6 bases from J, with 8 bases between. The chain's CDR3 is CASSLRYSNEQFF. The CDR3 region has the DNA TGTGCCAGCAGCTTGCGATACTCCAATGAGCAGTTCTTC.

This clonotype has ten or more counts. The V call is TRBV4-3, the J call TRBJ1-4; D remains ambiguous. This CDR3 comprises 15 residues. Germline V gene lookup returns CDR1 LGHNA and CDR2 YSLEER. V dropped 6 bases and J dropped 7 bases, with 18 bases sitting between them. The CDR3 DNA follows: TGCGCCAGCAGACGCCTCGGAGGGAAGGGTGAAAAACTGTTTTTT. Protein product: CASRRLGGKGEKLFF.

The CDR3 DNA reads as TGCAGTGCTATGAAGACAGGGGTAAACACTGAAGCTTTCTTT. Amino acids: CSAMKTGVNTEAFF. J is TRBJ1-1 and V is TRBV20-1; 8 positions match TRBD1. Germline CDR1 DFQATT, CDR2 SNEGSKA (reference sequence). V trimming: 4 bases; J trimming: 2 bases; junction bases outside the gene matches: 6. This CDR3 has 14 amino acids.

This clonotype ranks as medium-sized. This chain's CDR3 is CASKITGRKTPVGELFF. The CDR3 region has the DNA TGTGCCAGCAAGATTACAGGTAGAAAGACTCCAGTCGGGGAGCTGTTTTTT. This chain uses TRBV28 with TRBJ2-2; a weak D match, TRBD1 (5 bases). There are 17 residues in the CDR3. With 7 bases removed from V and 7 bases from J, the gap between germline ends came to 25 bases. Germline V gene sequence: CDR1 MDHEN, CDR2 SYDVKM.

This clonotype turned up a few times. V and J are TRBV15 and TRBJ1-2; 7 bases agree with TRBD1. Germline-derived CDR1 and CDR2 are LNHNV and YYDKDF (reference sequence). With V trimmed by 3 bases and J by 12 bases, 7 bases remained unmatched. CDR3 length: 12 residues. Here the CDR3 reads CATSSLKGAHTF. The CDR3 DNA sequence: TGTGCCACCAGCAGCCTTAAGGGGGCGCACACCTTC.

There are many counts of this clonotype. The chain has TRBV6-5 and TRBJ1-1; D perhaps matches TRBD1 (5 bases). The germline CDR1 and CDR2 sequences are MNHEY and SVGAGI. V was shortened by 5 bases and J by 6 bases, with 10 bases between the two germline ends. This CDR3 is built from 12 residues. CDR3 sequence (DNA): TGTGCCAGCAGTCCCCCGGGGGCTGAAGCTTTCTTT. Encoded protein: CASSPPGAEAFF.

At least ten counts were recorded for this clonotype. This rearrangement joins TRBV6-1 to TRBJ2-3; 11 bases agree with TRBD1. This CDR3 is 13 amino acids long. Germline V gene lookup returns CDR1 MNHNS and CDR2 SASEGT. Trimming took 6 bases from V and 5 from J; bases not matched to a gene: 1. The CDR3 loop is CASRGQGEDTQYF. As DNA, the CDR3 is TGTGCCAGCAGGGGACAGGGGGAAGATACGCAGTATTTT.

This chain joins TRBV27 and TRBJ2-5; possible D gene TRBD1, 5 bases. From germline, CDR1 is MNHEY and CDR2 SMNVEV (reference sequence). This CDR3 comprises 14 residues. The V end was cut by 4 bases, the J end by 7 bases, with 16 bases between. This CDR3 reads CASSSADRRGTQYF. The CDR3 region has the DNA TGTGCCAGCAGTTCAGCCGACAGAAGGGGGACCCAGTACTTC.

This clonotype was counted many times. The CDR3 DNA reads as TGCGCCAGCAGCGATAGCGGGGGAGCCCCCCGTTATGAGCAGTTCTTC. Protein: CASSDSGGAPRYEQFF. The chain uses TRBV4-1 and TRBJ2-1; 9 bases map to TRBD2. The CDR3 sequence is 16 residues long. Trimming took 5 bases from V and 8 from J; bases not matched to a gene: 13. The germline gives CDR1 MGHRA, CDR2 YSYEKL.